Shown below are 2 T cell receptor beta chains from a single sample sequenced in a study of blood T cell repertoires in COVID-19. Measured with immunoSEQ multiplex PCR; TCRdb has only the in-frame clones, and not every one. The data show about 110,000 clones, roughly 81% seen once. The sequencing input was peripheral blood. The origin of the receptors is a man aged 35 to 55 with acute or convalescent COVID-19.

This clone was seen a few times. At the DNA level, this CDR3 is encoded by other sequences in the same sample as well. The J gene is TRBJ2-7, the V gene TRBV5-1; 7 bases are a match to TRBD2. Germline loops: CDR1 SGHRS, CDR2 YFSETQ. V lost 4 bases, J lost 0 bases, and 4 bases stayed unmatched. The CDR3 runs 14 residues. The CDR3 protein is CASSLSGVSYEQYF. DNA of the CDR3: TGCGCCAGCAGCCTCAGCGGGGTCTCCTACGAGCAGTACTTC.

The chain employs TRBV5-1 and TRBJ2-2; 10 nucleotides align to TRBD2. The germline gives CDR1 SGHRS, CDR2 YFSETQ. The ends lost 0 bases at V and 4 bases at J; junction bases unmatched: 6. This CDR3 spans 17 amino acids. CDR3 nucleotide sequence: TGCGCCAGCAGCTTGGTAACAGGACTAGCGGCCACCGGGGAGCTGTTTTTT. This gives the protein CASSLVTGLAATGELFF. Full variable domain (outside the CDR3, taken from reference TRBV5-1 and TRBJ2-2): KAGVTQTPRYLIKTRGQQVTLSCSPISGHRSVSWYQQTPGQGLQFLFEYFSETQRNKGNFPGRFSGRQFSNSRSEMNVSTLELGDSALYLCASSLVTGLAATGELFFGEGSRLTVL.